Each of the 2 T cell receptor beta chains below was sequenced from the same sample in a study of cytomegalovirus exposure and HLA in healthy donors. PCR employed 60 Vbeta and 13 Jbeta primers. The method was immunoSEQ multiplex PCR; TCRdb's version includes in-frame clones alone and lacks a portion of them. The sample has about 190,000 clones, 81% seen once. Sequences were obtained from PBMCs. These receptors came from a man aged 35 to 55 in good health and CMV-seropositive.

V gene TRBV6-6 combines with J gene TRBJ2-7; no clear D gene. The germline CDR1 and CDR2 sequences are MNHNY and SVGAGI (reference sequence). V lost 11 bases and J 2 bases, leaving 16 bases between the germline ends. The CDR3 runs to 13 residues. The CDR3, as DNA: TGTGCCGTTAGTGGTCCTGCACCCTACGAGCAGTACTTC. Residues: CAVSGPAPYEQYF.

The chain joins TRBV9 to TRBJ2-1; TRBD2 is a possible D gene (6 bases). Trimming cost V 0 bases and J 4 bases, with 17 bases left between them. The CDR3 sequence is 17 residues long. Per the germline V gene, CDR1 is SGDLS and CDR2 is YYNGEE. CDR3 residues: CASSVGGGESGYNEQFF. In DNA, the CDR3 is TGTGCCAGCAGCGTAGGGGGCGGGGAGTCAGGGTACAATGAGCAGTTCTTC.